The sequence of this TCR beta chain was determined in a study of tumor-infiltrating lymphocytes in primary liver carcinoma. Across the study: These patients were men and women whose ages were 30 to 69 years.

This clonotype came up once. Its cognate antigen is unknown. Study results and limitations: Tumor-blood pairs (like tumor-adjacent pairs) overlapped less than tumor region pairs did. The top-250-clone fraction was significantly higher in tumors than in blood (p = 0.039). Roughly 7-24% of top clones, and no more, occurred in all five tumor regions.

This CDR3 comprises 12 residues. The germline gives CDR1 ENHRY, CDR2 SYGVKD. Co-extraction of RNA and DNA was performed on roughly 20-31 mg of unsorted bulk tissue. Total RNA (around 500 ng) served as template for TCR beta cDNA synthesis primed by a constant-region primer. Modified slightly, ARM-PCR produced TCR beta libraries over three nested multiplex PCR rounds. TRBV1-TRBV30 forward primers paired with a C-beta reverse primer were used in the first two PCR rounds, which ran approximately 11 cycles each. TCRdb reprocessed the multiplex PCR reads via MiXCR and lists one record per CDR3 protein. In the table there are some 64,000 distinct CDR3 sequences, roughly two thirds of which are singletons.

The clonotype originates from a man aged 35 to 55 with primary liver carcinoma and hepatitis B virus infection. The sample taken for sequencing was liver tumor tissue from sampling region 4. Subset defined: tumor region T4, right-lateral pole. This chain connects TRBV10-3 to TRBJ2-2; possibly TRBD2 for D (6 bases). CDR3 sequence: CGITEGAGELFF. In nucleotides, the CDR3 is TGTGGTATCACGGAGGGAGCCGGGGAGCTGTTTTTT.